The 13 T cell receptor beta chains given below trace back to one sample, sequenced in a study of T-cell memory formation after mild COVID-19. MiXCR was run by TCRdb on the 5' RACE reads, yielding one entry per CDR3 protein. The sample includes about 450,000 distinct CDR3 sequences, around 22% seen only once; the top ten take around 14%. Sequenced material: PBMCs or a T cell subset sorted from them (not recorded which). These TCRs come from an adult woman who had mild COVID-19 (a few samples of this study predate the infection). Cell type and time point are not known.

The table lists this clonotype with a few counts. V gene TRBV6-2 or TRBV6-3 combines with J gene TRBJ1-5; TRBD1 aligns across 10 bases. The CDR3 contains 15 residues. CDR1 and CDR2 from the germline V gene are MNHEY and SVGEGT. The J segment lost 7 bases and the V segment lost 6 bases, leaving 9 bases of the junction unmatched. DNA for the CDR3: TGTGCCAGCAGCCTAGGGACAGGGGCGTCCCAGCCCCAGCATTTT. This codes for CASSLGTGASQPQHF.

The CDR3 coding sequence is TGTGCCAGCAGTACGGCGGGAGAAACATACAATGAGCAGTTCTTC. It specifies CASSTAGETYNEQFF. This chain links TRBV6-5 with TRBJ2-1; TRBD2 matches at 7 bases. The germline V gene encodes CDR1 MNHEY and CDR2 SVGAGI. This CDR3 is 15 amino acids long. After removal of 5 bases from V and 4 bases from J, the junction contained 8 bases not matched to a gene.

V is TRBV9 and J is TRBJ2-3; TRBD2 matches 8 bases. The germline CDR1 and CDR2 sequences are SGDLS and YYNGEE. The length of the CDR3 is 14 residues. Here the CDR3 DNA reads TGTTCCCACGGGGGGGTAGAATGCACAGATACGCAGTATTTT. Translation gives CSHGGVECTDTQYF.

This clonotype was seen only a few times. The chain has TRBV6-5 and TRBJ2-7; 9 bases match TRBD2. The V gene end was trimmed by 2 bases and the J gene end by 6 bases; junction bases not matched to a gene: 5. The CDR3 has 14 amino acids. The germline V gene has CDR1 MNHEY and CDR2 SVGAGI. The CDR3: CASSYRAGGGEQYF. The CDR3 bases are TGTGCCAGCAGTTACCGTGCGGGAGGGGGCGAGCAGTACTTC.

The DNA for the CDR3 is TGTGCCAGCAGAGCCTCGGGACAGGGGTACACTGAAGCTTTCTTT. This sequence encodes CASRASGQGYTEAFF. The chain combines TRBV6-1 with TRBJ1-1, with TRBD1 matching over 10 bases. V lost 6 bases, J lost 3 bases, and 7 bases stayed unmatched. Germline assignment: CDR1 MNHNS and CDR2 SASEGT. CDR3 length equals 15 residues.

Only a few counts were recorded for this clonotype. The chain recombines TRBV5-1 with TRBJ2-7; D assignment may be TRBD1 or TRBD2 (5 bases each). Germline CDR1 reads SGHRS; CDR2 reads YFSETQ. V lost 4 bases to trimming and J lost 6 bases, with 11 bases between them. The CDR3 is 12 residues long. The DNA for the CDR3 is TGCGCCAGCAGCCGGGACCTACTCGAGCAGTACTTC. This sequence encodes CASSRDLLEQYF. The full variable domain, completed using reference TRBV5-1 and TRBJ2-7, is KAGVTQTPRYLIKTRGQQVTLSCSPISGHRSVSWYQQTPGQGLQFLFEYFSETQRNKGNFPGRFSGRQFSNSRSEMNVSTLELGDSALYLCASSRDLLEQYFGPGTRLTVT.

The gene calls are TRBV5-8 and TRBJ1-3; 7 bases are a match to TRBD1. In germline, CDR1 is SGHTS, CDR2 YDEGEE. V trimming: 4 bases; J trimming: 4 bases; junction bases outside the gene matches: 11. The CDR3 covers 16 residues. CDR3 protein: CASSLNRGASGNTIYF. DNA of the CDR3: TGTGCCAGCAGCCTTAACAGGGGTGCGTCGGGAAACACCATATATTTT.

A few counts support this clonotype. V and J are TRBV2 and TRBJ2-7; D gene unclear. The V and J ends lost 5 bases and 2 bases respectively, with 10 bases between them. CDR1 and CDR2 (germline): SNHLY, FYNNEI. The CDR3 is made up of 13 amino acids. CDR3 loop: CASSRTEAYEQYF. The CDR3, as DNA: TGTGCCAGCAGTCGAACAGAAGCCTACGAGCAGTACTTC.

The sample holds one count of this clonotype. This chain links TRBV19 with TRBJ1-6, with D unresolved. Germline CDR1 is LNHDA and CDR2 is SQIVND (reference sequence). V was cut by 2 bases and J by 10 bases, with 9 bases left in between. The CDR3 covers 13 residues. CDR3 nucleotide sequence: TGTGCCAGTAGTATATCGAGGACCTCACCCCTCCACTTT. It is translated as CASSISRTSPLHF.

This clonotype was found many times. The rearrangement links TRBV2 to TRBJ1-1; unclear D gene. Between the trimmed V and J ends, which lost 4 bases and 7 bases, there was a span of 10 bases. The CDR3 loop spans 12 amino acids. Per the germline V gene, CDR1 is SNHLY and CDR2 is FYNNEI. The CDR3 DNA follows: TGTGCCAGCAGTGGAGTCGGTTATGAAGCTTTCTTT. Protein product: CASSGVGYEAFF.

This clonotype was seen a handful of times. The chain uses TRBV6-6 and TRBJ1-1; D is uncertain. Trimming removed 1 base from V and 3 bases from J, with 9 bases in between. The germline CDR1 and CDR2 sequences are MNHNY and SVGAGI (reference sequence). The CDR3 has 14 residues. CDR3 residues: CASSYLGGDTEAFF. Written as DNA, the CDR3 is TGTGCCAGCAGTTACTTAGGAGGCGACACTGAAGCTTTCTTT.

This clonotype has more than one count but fewer than ten. The rearrangement joins TRBV27 to TRBJ1-2; TRBD1 matches at 11 bases. V lost 3 bases, J lost 3 bases, and 3 bases stayed unmatched. Germline CDR1 is MNHEY and CDR2 is SMNVEV (reference sequence). CDR3 size: 15 residues. The CDR3 is CASSLVGQGDYGYTF. The CDR3 DNA sequence: TGTGCCAGCAGTTTGGTGGGACAGGGGGACTATGGCTACACCTTC.

This clonotype was detected only a few times. The chain joins TRBV4-2 to TRBJ1-6; D might be TRBD1 (5 bases). V lost 2 bases, J lost 4 bases, and 6 bases lay in between. The CDR3 has 14 amino acids. Germline values: CDR1 LGHNA, CDR2 YNFKEQ. This CDR3 reads CASSQKGYNSPLHF. The CDR3 nucleotides read TGTGCCAGCAGCCAAAAGGGGTATAATTCACCCCTCCACTTT.